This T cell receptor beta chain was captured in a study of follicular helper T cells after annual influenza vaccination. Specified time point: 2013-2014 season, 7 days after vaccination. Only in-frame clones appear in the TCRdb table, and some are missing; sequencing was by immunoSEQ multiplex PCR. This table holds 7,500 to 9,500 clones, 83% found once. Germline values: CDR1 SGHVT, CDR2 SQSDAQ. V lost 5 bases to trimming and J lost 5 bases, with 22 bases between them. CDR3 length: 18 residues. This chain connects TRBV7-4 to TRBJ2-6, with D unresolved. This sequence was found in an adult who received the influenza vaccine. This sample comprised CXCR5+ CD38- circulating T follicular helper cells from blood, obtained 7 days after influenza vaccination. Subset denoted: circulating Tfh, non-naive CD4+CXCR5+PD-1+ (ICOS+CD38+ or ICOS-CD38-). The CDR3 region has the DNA TGTGCCAGCAGCAAAGGCTCCAGCTCACAAAGTCGGGCCAACGTCCTGACTTTC. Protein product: CASSKGSSSQSRANVLTF.